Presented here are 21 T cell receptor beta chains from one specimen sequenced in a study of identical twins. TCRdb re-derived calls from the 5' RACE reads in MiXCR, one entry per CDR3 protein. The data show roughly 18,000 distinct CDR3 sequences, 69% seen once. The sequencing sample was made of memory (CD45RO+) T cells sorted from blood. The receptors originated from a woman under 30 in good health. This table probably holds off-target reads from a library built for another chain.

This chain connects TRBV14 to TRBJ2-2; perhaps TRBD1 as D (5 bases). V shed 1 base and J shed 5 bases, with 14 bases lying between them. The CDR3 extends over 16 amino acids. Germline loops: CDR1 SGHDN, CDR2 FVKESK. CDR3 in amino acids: CASSQVAGSRTGELFF. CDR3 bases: TGTGCCAGCAGCCAAGTGGCAGGGTCGAGGACCGGGGAGCTGTTTTTT.

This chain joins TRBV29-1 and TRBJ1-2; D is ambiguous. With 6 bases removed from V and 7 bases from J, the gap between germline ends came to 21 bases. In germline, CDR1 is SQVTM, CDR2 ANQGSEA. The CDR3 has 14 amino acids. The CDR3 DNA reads TGCAGCGTCCGGACGTCCCGAGGAGTCGGTGGCTACACCTTC. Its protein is CSVRTSRGVGGYTF.

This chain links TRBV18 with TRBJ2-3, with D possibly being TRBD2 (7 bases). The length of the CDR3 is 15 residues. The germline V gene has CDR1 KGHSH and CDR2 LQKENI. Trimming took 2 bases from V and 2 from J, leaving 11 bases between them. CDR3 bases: TGTGCCAGCTCACCAAAGCGGGGACACACAGATACGCAGTATTTT. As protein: CASSPKRGHTDTQYF.

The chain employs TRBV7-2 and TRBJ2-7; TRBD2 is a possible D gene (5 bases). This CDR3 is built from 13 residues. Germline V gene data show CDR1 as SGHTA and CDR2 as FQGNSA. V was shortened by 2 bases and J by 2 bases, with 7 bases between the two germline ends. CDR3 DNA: TGTGCCAGCAGCTTAACTAGGACCTACGAGCAGTACTTC. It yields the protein CASSLTRTYEQYF.

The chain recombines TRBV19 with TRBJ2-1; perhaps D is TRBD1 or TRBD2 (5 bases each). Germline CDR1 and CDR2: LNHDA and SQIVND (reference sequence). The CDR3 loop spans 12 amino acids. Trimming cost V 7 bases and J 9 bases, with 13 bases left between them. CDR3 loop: CASNLRDGEQFF. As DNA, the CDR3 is TGTGCCAGTAACCTCAGGGACGGTGAGCAGTTCTTC.

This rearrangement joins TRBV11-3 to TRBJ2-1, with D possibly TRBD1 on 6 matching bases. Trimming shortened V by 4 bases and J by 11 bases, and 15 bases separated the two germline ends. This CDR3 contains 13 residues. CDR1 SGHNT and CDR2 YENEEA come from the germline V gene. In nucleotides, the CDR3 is TGTGCCAGCAGCTCCGCCCTCCGGGACAAGCAGTTCTTC. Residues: CASSSALRDKQFF.

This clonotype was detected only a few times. The CDR3 nucleotides read TGTGCCAGCAGGGGTCTTGGGAACACCGGGGAGCTGTTTTTT. It specifies CASRGLGNTGELFF. The J gene is TRBJ2-2, the V gene TRBV9; D is unresolved. Per germline, CDR1 SGDLS and CDR2 YYNGEE. Trimming removed 5 bases from V and 1 base from J, with 9 bases in between. This CDR3 comprises 14 residues.

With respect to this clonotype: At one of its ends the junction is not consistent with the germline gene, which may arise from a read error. This CDR3 reads CASSQGRDGEKYF. In DNA, the CDR3 is TGCGCCAGCAGTCAGGGGAGGGATGGCGAGAAGTACTTC. J is TRBJ2-7 and V is TRBV23-1; TRBD2 agrees at 7 bases. TRBV23-1 is given ORF status, its function remaining uncertain. The CDR3 sequence is 13 residues long.

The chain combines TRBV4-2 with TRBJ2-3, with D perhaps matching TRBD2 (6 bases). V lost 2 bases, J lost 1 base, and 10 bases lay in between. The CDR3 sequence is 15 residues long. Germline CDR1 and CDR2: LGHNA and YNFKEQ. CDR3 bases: TGTGCCAGCAGCCAATTGGAGGGGCGCACAGATACGCAGTATTTT. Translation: CASSQLEGRTDTQYF.

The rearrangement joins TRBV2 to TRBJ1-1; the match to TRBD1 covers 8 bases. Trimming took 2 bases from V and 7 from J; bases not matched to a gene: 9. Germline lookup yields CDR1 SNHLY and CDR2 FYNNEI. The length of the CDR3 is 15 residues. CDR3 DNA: TGTGCCAGCAGTGAAAGGGCAGGGGGCACGGTTGAAGCTTTCTTT. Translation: CASSERAGGTVEAFF.

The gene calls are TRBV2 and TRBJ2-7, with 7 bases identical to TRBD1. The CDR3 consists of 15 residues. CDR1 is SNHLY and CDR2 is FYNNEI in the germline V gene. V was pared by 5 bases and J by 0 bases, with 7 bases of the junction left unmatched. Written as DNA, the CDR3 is TGTGCCAGCAGTCAGGACAGGCGAAGCTCCTACGAGCAGTACTTC. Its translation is CASSQDRRSSYEQYF.

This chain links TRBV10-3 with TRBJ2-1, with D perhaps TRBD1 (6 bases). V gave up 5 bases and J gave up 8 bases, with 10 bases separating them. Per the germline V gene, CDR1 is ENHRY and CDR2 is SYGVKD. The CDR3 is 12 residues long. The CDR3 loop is CAISRQEHEQFF. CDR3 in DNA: TGTGCCATCAGTCGACAGGAACATGAGCAGTTCTTC.

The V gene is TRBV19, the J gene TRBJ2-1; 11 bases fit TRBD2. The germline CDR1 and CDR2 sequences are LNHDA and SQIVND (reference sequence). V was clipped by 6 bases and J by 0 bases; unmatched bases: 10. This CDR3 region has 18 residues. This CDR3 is CASRMRSGRGSSYNEQFF. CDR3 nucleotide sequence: TGTGCCAGTAGAATGCGTAGCGGGAGGGGTAGCTCCTACAATGAGCAGTTCTTC. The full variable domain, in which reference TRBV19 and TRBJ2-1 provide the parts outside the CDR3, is DGGITQSPKYLFRKEGQNVTLSCEQNLNHDAMYWYRQDPGQGLRLIYYSQIVNDFQKGDIAEGYSVSREKKESFPLTVTSAQKNPTAFYLCASRMRSGRGSSYNEQFFGPGTRLTVL.

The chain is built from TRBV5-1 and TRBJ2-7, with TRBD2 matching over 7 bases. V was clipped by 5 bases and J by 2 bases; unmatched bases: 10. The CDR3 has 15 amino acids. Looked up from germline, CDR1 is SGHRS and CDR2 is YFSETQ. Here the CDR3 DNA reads TGCGCCAGCAGTCGGGGGGATACACTTACCTACGAGCAGTACTTC. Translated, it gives CASSRGDTLTYEQYF. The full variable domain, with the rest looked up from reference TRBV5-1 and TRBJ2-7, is KAGVTQTPRYLIKTRGQQVTLSCSPISGHRSVSWYQQTPGQGLQFLFEYFSETQRNKGNFPGRFSGRQFSNSRSEMNVSTLELGDSALYLCASSRGDTLTYEQYFGPGTRLTVT.

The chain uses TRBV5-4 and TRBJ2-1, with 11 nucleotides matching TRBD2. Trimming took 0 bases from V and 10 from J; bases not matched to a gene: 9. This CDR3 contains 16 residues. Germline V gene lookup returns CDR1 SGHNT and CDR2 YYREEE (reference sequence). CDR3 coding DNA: TGTGCCAGCAGCTTGGAGTCGGGGACTAGCGGTCTCGAGCAGTTCTTC. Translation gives CASSLESGTSGLEQFF. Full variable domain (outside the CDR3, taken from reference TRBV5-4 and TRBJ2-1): ETGVTQSPTHLIKTRGQQVTLRCSSQSGHNTVSWYQQALGQGPQFIFQYYREEENGRGNFPPRFSGLQFPNYSSELNVNALELDDSALYLCASSLESGTSGLEQFFGPGTRLTVL.

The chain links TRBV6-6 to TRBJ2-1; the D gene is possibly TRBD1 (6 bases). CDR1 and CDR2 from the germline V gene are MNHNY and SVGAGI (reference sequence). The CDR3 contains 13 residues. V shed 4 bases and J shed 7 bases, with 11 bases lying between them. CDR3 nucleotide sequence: TGTGCCAGCAGTTTAAACAGGGAAAATGAGCAGTTCTTC. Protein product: CASSLNRENEQFF.

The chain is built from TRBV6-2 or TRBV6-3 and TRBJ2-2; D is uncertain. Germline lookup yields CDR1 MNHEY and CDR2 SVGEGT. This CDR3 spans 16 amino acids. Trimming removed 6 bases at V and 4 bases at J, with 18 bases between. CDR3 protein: CASRYLRRLGTGELFF. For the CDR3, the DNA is TGTGCCAGCAGATATTTAAGACGACTGGGCACCGGGGAGCTGTTTTTT.

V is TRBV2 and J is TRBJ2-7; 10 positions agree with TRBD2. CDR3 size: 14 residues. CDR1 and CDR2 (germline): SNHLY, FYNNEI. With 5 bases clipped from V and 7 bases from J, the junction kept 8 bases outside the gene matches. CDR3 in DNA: TGTGCCAGCAGTTCCTTAGCGGGAGGAGCGGAGCAGTACTTC. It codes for CASSSLAGGAEQYF.

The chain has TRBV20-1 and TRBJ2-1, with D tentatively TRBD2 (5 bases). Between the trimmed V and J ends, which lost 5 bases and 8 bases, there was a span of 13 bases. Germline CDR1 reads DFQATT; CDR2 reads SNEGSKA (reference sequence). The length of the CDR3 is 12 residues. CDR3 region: CSAAEGGHEQFF. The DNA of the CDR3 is TGCAGTGCTGCTGAGGGCGGTCATGAGCAGTTCTTC.

CDR3 nucleotide sequence: TGTGCCAGCAGCTTTAGTCAGCTTAATGAAAAACTGTTTTTT. This translates into CASSFSQLNEKLFF. The chain is built from TRBV7-9 and TRBJ1-4; D gene ambiguous. The V gene lost 3 bases and the J gene lost 4 bases, with 9 bases spanning the gap. CDR1 is SEHNR, CDR2 FQNEAQ, per germline (reference sequence). The CDR3 is 14 residues long.

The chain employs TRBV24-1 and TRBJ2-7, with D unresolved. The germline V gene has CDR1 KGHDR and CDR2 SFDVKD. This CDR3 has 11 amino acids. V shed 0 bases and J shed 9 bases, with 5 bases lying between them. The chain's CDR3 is CATSDLGRQYF. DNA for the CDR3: TGTGCCACCAGTGATTTGGGAAGGCAGTACTTC.